Below are 29 T cell receptor beta chains sequenced from a single sample in a study of cytomegalovirus exposure and HLA in healthy donors listed by TCRdb under 2017. The library was produced with the immunoSEQ multiplex PCR assay. The multiplex PCR relied on a mix of 60 forward primers for TCR Vbeta segments and 13 reverse primers for TCR Jbeta segments. TCRdb mirrors the immuneACCESS table, restricted to in-frame sequences. Some clones are absent from its copies; in checked studies, under half trace to an unresolved V gene, and the reason for the others is unknown. The sample yields approximately 170,000 clones; roughly 80% were counted once. The ten largest clones represent about 2.4% of the sample. What was sequenced was PBMCs. The receptors shown here come from a male donor in good health and CMV-seronegative.

This clone was seen only a few times. The chain links TRBV19 to TRBJ2-2, with D perhaps TRBD2 (5 bases). The germline V gene encodes CDR1 LNHDA and CDR2 SQIVND (reference sequence). The CDR3 consists of 15 residues. The germline V and J ends were trimmed by 1 base and 6 bases, with 12 bases remaining between them. Here the CDR3 reads CASSIGSVRAGELFF. CDR3 bases: TGTGCCAGTAGTATAGGCAGCGTGAGGGCCGGGGAGCTGTTTTTT.

The J gene is TRBJ2-5, the V gene TRBV2; 8 nucleotides line up with TRBD2. CDR1 is SNHLY, CDR2 FYNNEI, per germline. CDR3 length: 15 amino acids. The V and J ends lost 8 bases and 3 bases, in that order; junction bases with no gene match: 11. CDR3 region: CASAEVGLGEETQYF. In nucleotides, the CDR3 is TGTGCCAGCGCTGAAGTGGGACTAGGAGAAGAGACCCAGTACTTC. Based on the CDR3 plus reference TRBV2 and TRBJ2-5, the full variable domain is EPEVTQTPSHQVTQMGQEVILRCVPISNHLYFYWYRQILGQKVEFLVSFYNNEISEKSEIFDDQFSVERPDGSNFTLKIRSTKLEDSAMYFCASAEVGLGEETQYFGPGTRLLVL.

The genes are TRBV5-1 and TRBJ2-5, with D possibly being TRBD2 (6 bases). Germline lookup yields CDR1 SGHRS and CDR2 YFSETQ. Trimming cost V 3 bases and J 5 bases, with 17 bases left between them. The CDR3 totals 15 residues. CDR3 sequence (DNA): TGCGCCAGCAGCTGGGCGGGGAGTACAGAGGAGACCCAGTACTTC. Translation gives CASSWAGSTEETQYF.

V gene TRBV28 combines with J gene TRBJ2-5; TRBD2 aligns across 7 bases. J gave up 6 bases and V 4 bases, and 8 bases lay outside the gene matches. Germline loops: CDR1 MDHEN, CDR2 SYDVKM. This CDR3 comprises 14 residues. Here the CDR3 reads CASSWEGWGKTQYF. In nucleotides, the CDR3 is TGTGCCAGCAGTTGGGAGGGGTGGGGAAAGACCCAGTACTTC.

This clone was detected only a few times. CDR3 amino acids: CASSLTGDRGYTF. CDR3 DNA sequence: TGTGCCAGCAGCTTAACAGGGGATCGAGGCTACACCTTC. The chain is built from TRBV7-2 and TRBJ1-2; the match to TRBD1 covers 7 bases. This CDR3 spans 13 amino acids. The V and J ends lost 2 bases and 8 bases, in that order; junction bases with no gene match: 5. Germline lookup yields CDR1 SGHTA and CDR2 FQGNSA.

This clone has just one count. The CDR3 region is CASSPVRGSAGEQYF. For the CDR3, the DNA is TGTGCCAGCAGCCCCGTGAGAGGGTCGGCAGGCGAGCAGTACTTC. J is TRBJ2-7 and V is TRBV14, with a possible D match to TRBD2 (5 bases). Germline-derived CDR1 and CDR2 are SGHDN and FVKESK. V was clipped by 4 bases and J by 6 bases, with 19 bases between them. The CDR3 totals 15 residues.

The chain recombines TRBV6-5 with TRBJ2-7; D is unclear. Trimming pared 4 bases from V and 0 bases from J, leaving 7 bases between. The germline CDR1 and CDR2 sequences are MNHEY and SVGAGI. The CDR3 extends over 13 amino acids. The CDR3 bases are TGTGCCAGCAGTTTACTGAGCTCCTACGAGCAGTACTTC. It codes for CASSLLSSYEQYF.

This clone occurred a few times. This chain uses TRBV5-1 with TRBJ1-5; 11 nucleotides agree with TRBD1. Germline assignment: CDR1 SGHRS and CDR2 YFSETQ. Trimming cost V 4 bases and J 6 bases; bases outside gene matches: 6. This CDR3 is 15 amino acids long. This CDR3 is CASSGRTGGVQPQHF. CDR3 bases: TGCGCCAGCAGCGGGAGGACAGGGGGCGTTCAGCCCCAGCATTTT.

The chain links TRBV6-5 to TRBJ1-1; possible D gene TRBD1, 6 bases. Germline CDR1 and CDR2: MNHEY and SVGAGI. Trimming removed 2 bases from V and 3 bases from J, with 7 bases in between. CDR3 length: 13 residues. For the CDR3, the DNA is TGTGCCAGCAGTTACCCAGGGGACACTGAAGCTTTCTTT. It is translated as CASSYPGDTEAFF.

V and J are TRBV27 and TRBJ1-6, with D uncertain. CDR1 and CDR2 (germline): MNHEY, SMNVEV (reference sequence). The CDR3 has 14 residues. Trimming pared 3 bases from V and 5 bases from J, leaving 8 bases between. Here the CDR3 DNA reads TGTGCCAGCAGTTTCTGGCAGGATAATTCACCCCTCCACTTT. Its translation is CASSFWQDNSPLHF.

The rearrangement uses TRBV7-9 and TRBJ2-1, with D unclear. The CDR3 runs 12 residues. V was trimmed by 2 bases and J by 6 bases, leaving 5 bases between them. From germline, CDR1 is SEHNR and CDR2 FQNEAQ (reference sequence). CDR3 sequence reads: CASSLSLNEQFF. CDR3 DNA sequence: TGTGCCAGCAGCTTATCCCTCAATGAGCAGTTCTTC.

The chain is built from TRBV7-9 and TRBJ2-7; D not certain. Germline CDR1 reads SEHNR; CDR2 reads FQNEAQ (reference sequence). The V end was cut by 5 bases, the J end by 7 bases, with 9 bases between. CDR3 length: 11 residues. CDR3 protein: CASSLSWEQYF. Written as DNA, the CDR3 is TGTGCCAGCAGCCTTAGCTGGGAGCAGTACTTC.

The J gene is TRBJ1-1, the V gene TRBV12-2. TRBV12-2 is a pseudogene segment. The CDR3 extends over 17 amino acids. The CDR3 bases are TGTGCAAGTCGCTTAGAACGGAGAGTAGCCCTGAACACTGAAGCTTTCTTT. As protein: CASRLERRVALNTEAFF.

This sequence joins TRBV6-6 and TRBJ1-4; D may be TRBD1 (5 bases). Germline V gene data show CDR1 as MNHNY and CDR2 as SVGAGI (reference sequence). The V end was cut by 2 bases, the J end by 7 bases, with 8 bases between. The CDR3 is made up of 13 amino acids. The chain's CDR3 is CASSYRGSEKLFF. The CDR3 DNA reads as TGTGCCAGCAGTTACAGGGGCTCTGAAAAACTGTTTTTT.

The chain recombines TRBV21-1 with TRBJ1-1. TRBV21-1 is labeled a pseudogene. The CDR3 is 15 residues long. CDR3 sequence reads: CASSKLGGANTEAFF. The CDR3 DNA is TGTGCCAGCAGCAAACTTGGAGGGGCGAACACTGAAGCTTTCTTT.

The chain links TRBV5-1 to TRBJ2-2; 13 nucleotides agree with TRBD2. The CDR3 totals 22 residues. V shed 0 bases, J shed 2 bases, and the junction held 16 bases outside the gene matches. The germline V gene has CDR1 SGHRS and CDR2 YFSETQ. For the CDR3, the DNA is TGCGCCAGCAGCTTGGCCGGGGGACTAGCGGGACCACGTGGGTACAACACCGGGGAGCTGTTTTTT. Amino acids: CASSLAGGLAGPRGYNTGELFF. The full variable domain, its missing parts supplied by reference TRBV5-1 and TRBJ2-2, is KAGVTQTPRYLIKTRGQQVTLSCSPISGHRSVSWYQQTPGQGLQFLFEYFSETQRNKGNFPGRFSGRQFSNSRSEMNVSTLELGDSALYLCASSLAGGLAGPRGYNTGELFFGEGSRLTVL.

V and J are TRBV5-5 and TRBJ2-5; a weak D match, TRBD2 (5 bases). Trimming left V 3 bases short and J 5 bases short, with 14 bases between. CDR1 is SGHKS and CDR2 is YYEKEE in the germline V gene (reference sequence). The CDR3 has 14 residues. This CDR3 reads CASSYLLERETQYF. As DNA, the CDR3 is TGTGCCAGCAGCTACTTACTAGAACGGGAGACCCAGTACTTC.

The rearrangement links TRBV7-9 to TRBJ1-5; possibly TRBD1 for D (5 bases). Germline-derived CDR1 and CDR2 are SEHNR and FQNEAQ (reference sequence). Trimming took off 5 bases at V and 2 bases at J, with 13 bases between the two ends. The CDR3 contains 15 residues. This chain's CDR3 is CASSTPGLGNQPQHF. The CDR3 DNA sequence: TGTGCCAGCAGCACCCCGGGACTAGGCAATCAGCCCCAGCATTTT.

V and J are TRBV30 and TRBJ2-4; weak D call: TRBD2 (6 bases). From germline, CDR1 is GTSNPN and CDR2 SVGIG (reference sequence). The CDR3 length is 13 residues. The V gene lost 0 bases and the J gene lost 9 bases, with 12 bases spanning the gap. The CDR3: CAWSVDGGSIQYF. The CDR3 DNA reads TGTGCCTGGAGTGTTGATGGGGGGAGCATTCAGTACTTC.

This clone has a handful of counts. The rearrangement uses TRBV5-4 and TRBJ1-1; 7 bases line up with TRBD1. Unmatched junction bases numbered 7, after V lost 4 bases and J lost 1 base. This CDR3 is built from 15 residues. The germline V gene has CDR1 SGHNT and CDR2 YYREEE (reference sequence). The CDR3 bases are TGTGCCAGCAGCCCGCCGGGACAGCGGAACACTGAAGCTTTCTTT. Protein product: CASSPPGQRNTEAFF. The full variable domain, in which reference TRBV5-4 and TRBJ1-1 provide the parts outside the CDR3, is ETGVTQSPTHLIKTRGQQVTLRCSSQSGHNTVSWYQQALGQGPQFIFQYYREEENGRGNFPPRFSGLQFPNYSSELNVNALELDDSALYLCASSPPGQRNTEAFFGQGTRLTVV.

The CDR3 nucleotides are TGTGCCAGCAGTTACTCGGCCAGGGCCTTAACAGATACGCAGTATTTT. Translated: CASSYSARALTDTQYF. This chain links TRBV6-6 with TRBJ2-3; the D gene is possibly TRBD1 (5 bases). There are 16 residues in the CDR3. V lost 0 bases, J lost 3 bases, and 13 bases lay in between. CDR1 is MNHNY, CDR2 SVGAGI, per germline (reference sequence).

The V call is TRBV19, the J call TRBJ2-5; D may be TRBD2 (5 bases). The CDR3 length is 14 residues. Trimming took 6 bases from V and 2 from J, leaving 13 bases between them. Germline V lookup: CDR1 LNHDA, CDR2 SQIVND (reference sequence). CDR3 DNA: TGTGCCAGTAGCCCCGGACTGGTTCAAGAGACCCAGTACTTC. Its protein product is CASSPGLVQETQYF.

The genes are TRBV11-2 and TRBJ2-6; D uncertain. V was trimmed by 5 bases and J by 1 base, leaving 12 bases between them. The CDR3 is made up of 16 amino acids. The germline gives CDR1 SGHAT, CDR2 FQNNGV. The CDR3 DNA reads TGTGCCAGCAGCCCTTCGGCGCGGTCTGGGGCCAACGTCCTGACTTTC. This codes for CASSPSARSGANVLTF. Supplemented by reference TRBV11-2 and TRBJ2-6, the full variable domain reads EAGVAQSPRYKIIEKRQSVAFWCNPISGHATLYWYQQILGQGPKLLIQFQNNGVVDDSQLPKDRFSAERLKGVDSTLKIQPAKLEDSAVYLCASSPSARSGANVLTFGAGSRLTVL.

The genes are TRBV5-8 and TRBJ2-5; the match to TRBD1 covers 7 bases. TRBJ2-7 explains the end of the DNA better; the J call may be wrong. There are 15 residues in the CDR3. CDR1 is SGHTS, CDR2 YDEGEE, per germline. The CDR3 region is CASSLRGQRSYEQYF. CDR3 nucleotide sequence: TGTGCCAGCAGCTTGAGGGGACAGCGTTCCTACGAGCAGTACTTC.

The chain uses TRBV28 and TRBJ2-7, with 7 bases aligning to TRBD1. The CDR3 is 14 residues long. Looked up from germline, CDR1 is MDHEN and CDR2 is SYDVKM. V lost 4 bases, J lost 1 base, and 4 bases stayed unmatched. CDR3 bases: TGTGCCAGCAGTTACCGACAGGGTTCCTACGAGCAGTACTTC. Translated: CASSYRQGSYEQYF.

This rearrangement joins TRBV18 to TRBJ1-4, with 9 bases that match TRBD1. The CDR3 is 16 residues long. V trimming: 5 bases; J trimming: 2 bases; junction bases outside the gene matches: 6. From germline, CDR1 is KGHSH and CDR2 LQKENI. The CDR3 DNA reads TGTGCCAGCTCATCCGCGACAGGGGGGACTAATGAAAAACTGTTTTTT. Translated: CASSSATGGTNEKLFF.

The chain has TRBV4-1 and TRBJ2-7, with TRBD2 matching 8 bases. The CDR3 is made up of 17 amino acids. CDR1 is MGHRA and CDR2 is YSYEKL in the germline V gene. With V trimmed by 1 base and J by 3 bases, 11 bases remained unmatched. The DNA for the CDR3 is TGCGCCAGCAGCCAAGTCCCTAGCGGGCCAGGCAACTACGAGCAGTACTTC. Amino acids: CASSQVPSGPGNYEQYF.

Only a few counts were recorded for this clone. This chain connects TRBV18 to TRBJ1-5, with D unresolved. V was trimmed by 5 bases and J by 6 bases, leaving 8 bases between them. The CDR3 length is 12 residues. Looked up from germline, CDR1 is KGHSH and CDR2 is LQKENI. The CDR3 nucleotides read TGTGCCAGCTCAGCGGGAGGTCAGCCCCAGCATTTT. This sequence encodes CASSAGGQPQHF.

This chain uses TRBV9 with TRBJ2-7; 9 bases fit TRBD2. J was trimmed by 7 bases and V by 0 bases; bases with no gene match: 11. The CDR3 has 16 amino acids. Germline-derived CDR1 and CDR2 are SGDLS and YYNGEE. CDR3 DNA: TGTGCCAGCAGCGTAGATGGGACTAGCCTCTCGGGGGAGCAGTACTTC. Translated: CASSVDGTSLSGEQYF.